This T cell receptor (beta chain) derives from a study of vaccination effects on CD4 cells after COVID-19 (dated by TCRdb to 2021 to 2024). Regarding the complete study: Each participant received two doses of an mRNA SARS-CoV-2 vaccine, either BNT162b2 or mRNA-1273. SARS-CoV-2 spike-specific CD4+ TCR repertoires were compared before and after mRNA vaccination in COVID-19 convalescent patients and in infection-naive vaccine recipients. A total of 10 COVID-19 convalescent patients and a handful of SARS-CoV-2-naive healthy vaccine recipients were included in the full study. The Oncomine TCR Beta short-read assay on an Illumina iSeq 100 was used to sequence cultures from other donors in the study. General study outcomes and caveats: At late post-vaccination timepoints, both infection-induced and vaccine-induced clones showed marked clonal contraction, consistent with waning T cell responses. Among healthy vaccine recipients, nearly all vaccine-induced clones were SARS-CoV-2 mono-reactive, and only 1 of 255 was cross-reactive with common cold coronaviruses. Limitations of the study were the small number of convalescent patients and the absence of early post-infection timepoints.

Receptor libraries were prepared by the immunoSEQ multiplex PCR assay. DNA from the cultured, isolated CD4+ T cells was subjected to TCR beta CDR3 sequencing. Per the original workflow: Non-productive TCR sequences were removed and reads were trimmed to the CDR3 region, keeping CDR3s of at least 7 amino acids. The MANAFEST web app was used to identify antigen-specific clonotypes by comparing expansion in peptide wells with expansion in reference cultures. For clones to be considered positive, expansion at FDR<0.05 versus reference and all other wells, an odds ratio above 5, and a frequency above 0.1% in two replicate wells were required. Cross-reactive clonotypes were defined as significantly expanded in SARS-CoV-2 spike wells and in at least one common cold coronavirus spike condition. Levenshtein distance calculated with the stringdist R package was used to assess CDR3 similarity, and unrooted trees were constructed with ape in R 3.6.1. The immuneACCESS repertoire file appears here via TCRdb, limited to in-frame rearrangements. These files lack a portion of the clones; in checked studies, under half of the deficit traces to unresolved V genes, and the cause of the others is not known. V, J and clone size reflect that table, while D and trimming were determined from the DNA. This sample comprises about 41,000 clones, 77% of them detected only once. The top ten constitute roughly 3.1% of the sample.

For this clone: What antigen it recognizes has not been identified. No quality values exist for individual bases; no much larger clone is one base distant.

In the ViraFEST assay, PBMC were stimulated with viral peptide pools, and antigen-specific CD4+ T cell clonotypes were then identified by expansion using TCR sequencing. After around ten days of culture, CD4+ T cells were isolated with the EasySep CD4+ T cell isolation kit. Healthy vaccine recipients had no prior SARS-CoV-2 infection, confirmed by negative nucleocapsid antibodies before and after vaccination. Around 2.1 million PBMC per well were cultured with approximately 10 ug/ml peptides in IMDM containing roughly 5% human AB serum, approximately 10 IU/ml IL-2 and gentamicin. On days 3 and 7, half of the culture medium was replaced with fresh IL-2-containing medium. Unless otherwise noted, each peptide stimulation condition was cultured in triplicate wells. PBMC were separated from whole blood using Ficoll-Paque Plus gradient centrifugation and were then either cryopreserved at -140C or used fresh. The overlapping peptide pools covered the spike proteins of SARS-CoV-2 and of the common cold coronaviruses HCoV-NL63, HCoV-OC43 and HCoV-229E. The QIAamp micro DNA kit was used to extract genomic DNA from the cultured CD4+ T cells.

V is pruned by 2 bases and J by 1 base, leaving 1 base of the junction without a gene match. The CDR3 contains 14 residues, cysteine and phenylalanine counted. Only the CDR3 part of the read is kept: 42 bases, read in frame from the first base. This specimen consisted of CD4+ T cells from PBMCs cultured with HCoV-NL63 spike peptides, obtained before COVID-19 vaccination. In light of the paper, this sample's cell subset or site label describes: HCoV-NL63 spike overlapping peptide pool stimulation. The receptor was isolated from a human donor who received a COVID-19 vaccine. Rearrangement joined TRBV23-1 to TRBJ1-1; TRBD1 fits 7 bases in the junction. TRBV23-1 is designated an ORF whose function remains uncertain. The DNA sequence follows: TGCGCCAGCAGTCAAGGACAGGAGAACACTGAAGCTTTCTTT. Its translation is CASSQGQENTEAFF.